The entry that follows covers one T cell receptor (beta chain) sequence. This sample was taken from a study of CD8 T cells in Susac syndrome. Study-level background: Among the Susac syndrome patients sequenced, 5 or 6 had active disease and about eight were in remission.

V lost 7 bases to trimming and J lost 8 bases, with 17 bases between them. The CDR3 runs to 14 residues. The authors reverse transcribed roughly 0.5 to 1 ug RNA with random hexamers. Using its own MiXCR run on the immunoSEQ multiplex PCR reads, TCRdb lists one record per CDR3 protein. The sample lists approximately 190,000 distinct CDR3 sequences, about 94% occurring once. TCR beta was sequenced from blood CD8+ and CD4+ T cells. The sequence was collected from a human donor with Susac syndrome. The sequenced sample consisted of CD4+ T cells from PBMCs. The chain carries TRBV12-3 or TRBV12-4 and TRBJ2-2, with a weak D call TRBD1 (6 bases). CDR3 sequence reads: CASTTNTGRGELFF. The CDR3 DNA follows: TGTGCCAGCACCACTAACACAGGGCGTGGGGAGCTGTTTTTT.